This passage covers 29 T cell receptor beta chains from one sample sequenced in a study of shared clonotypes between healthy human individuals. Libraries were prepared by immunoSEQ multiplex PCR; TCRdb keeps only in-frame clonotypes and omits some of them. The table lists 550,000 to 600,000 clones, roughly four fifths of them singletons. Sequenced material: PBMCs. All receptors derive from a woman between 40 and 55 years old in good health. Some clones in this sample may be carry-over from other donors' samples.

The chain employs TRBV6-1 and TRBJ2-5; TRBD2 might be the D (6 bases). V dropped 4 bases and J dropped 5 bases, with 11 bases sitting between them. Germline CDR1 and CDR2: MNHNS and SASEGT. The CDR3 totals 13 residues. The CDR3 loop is CASSAGRTETQYF. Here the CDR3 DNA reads TGTGCCAGCAGTGCAGGGAGGACGGAGACCCAGTACTTC.

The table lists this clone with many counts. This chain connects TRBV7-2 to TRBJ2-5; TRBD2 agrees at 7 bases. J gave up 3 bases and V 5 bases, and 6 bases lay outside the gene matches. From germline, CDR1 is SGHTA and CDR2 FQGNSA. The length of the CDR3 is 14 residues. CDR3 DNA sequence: TGTGCCAGCAGCCCGGGACTACCTAAAGAGACCCAGTACTTC. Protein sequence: CASSPGLPKETQYF.

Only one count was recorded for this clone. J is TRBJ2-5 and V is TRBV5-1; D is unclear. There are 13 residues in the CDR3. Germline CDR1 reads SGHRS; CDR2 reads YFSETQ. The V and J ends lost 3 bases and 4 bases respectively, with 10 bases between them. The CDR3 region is CASSWTDRETQYF. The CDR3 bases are TGCGCCAGCAGCTGGACGGACCGAGAGACCCAGTACTTC.

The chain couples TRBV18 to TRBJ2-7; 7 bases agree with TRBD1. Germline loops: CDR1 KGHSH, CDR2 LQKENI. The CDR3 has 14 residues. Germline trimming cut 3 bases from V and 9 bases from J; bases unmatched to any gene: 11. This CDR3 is CASSPQDRPTVQYF. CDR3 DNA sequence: TGTGCCAGCTCACCTCAGGACAGGCCGACCGTGCAGTACTTC.

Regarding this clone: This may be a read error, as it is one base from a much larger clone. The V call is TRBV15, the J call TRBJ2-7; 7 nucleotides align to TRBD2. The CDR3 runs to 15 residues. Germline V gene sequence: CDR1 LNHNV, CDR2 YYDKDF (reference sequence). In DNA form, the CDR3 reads TGTGCCGCCAGCGCGGCCATGGCGGGGGCCTACGAGCAGTACTTC. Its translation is CAASAAMAGAYEQYF.

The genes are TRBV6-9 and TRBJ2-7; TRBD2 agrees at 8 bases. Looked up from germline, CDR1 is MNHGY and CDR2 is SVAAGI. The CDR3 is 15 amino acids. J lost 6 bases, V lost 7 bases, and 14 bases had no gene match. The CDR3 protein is CASTLTPDSGGEQYF. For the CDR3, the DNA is TGTGCCAGCACCCTTACCCCGGACAGCGGGGGCGAGCAGTACTTC.

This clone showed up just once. The CDR3 nucleotides read TGTGCCAGCAGCGGGACAGGGCTTCAGCCCCAGCATTTT. Translated: CASSGTGLQPQHF. This sequence joins TRBV2 and TRBJ1-5, with 9 bases that match TRBD1. Germline CDR1 SNHLY, CDR2 FYNNEI. The CDR3 runs 13 residues. The V segment lost 6 bases and the J segment 6 bases; nucleotides outside the gene matches: 3. Together with reference TRBV2 and TRBJ1-5, the CDR3 gives the full variable domain: EPEVTQTPSHQVTQMGQEVILRCVPISNHLYFYWYRQILGQKVEFLVSFYNNEISEKSEIFDDQFSVERPDGSNFTLKIRSTKLEDSAMYFCASSGTGLQPQHFGDGTRLSIL.

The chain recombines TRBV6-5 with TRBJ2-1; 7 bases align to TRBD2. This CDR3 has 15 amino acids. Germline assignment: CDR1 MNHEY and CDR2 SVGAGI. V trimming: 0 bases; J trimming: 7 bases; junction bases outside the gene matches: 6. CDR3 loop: CASSYSILGGNEQFF. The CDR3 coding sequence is TGTGCCAGCAGTTACTCCATATTGGGGGGGAATGAGCAGTTCTTC.

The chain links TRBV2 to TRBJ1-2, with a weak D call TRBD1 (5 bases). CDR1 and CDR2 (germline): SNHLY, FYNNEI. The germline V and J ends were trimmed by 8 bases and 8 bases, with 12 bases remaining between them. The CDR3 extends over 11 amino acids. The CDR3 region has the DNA TGTGCCAGCTGGGGCGAGAGCGGCTACACCTTC. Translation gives CASWGESGYTF.

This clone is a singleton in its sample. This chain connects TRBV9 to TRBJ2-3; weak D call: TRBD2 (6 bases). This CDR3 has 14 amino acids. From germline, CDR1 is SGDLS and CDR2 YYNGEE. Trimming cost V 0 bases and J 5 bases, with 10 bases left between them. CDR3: CASSVAGAIDTQYF. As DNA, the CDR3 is TGTGCCAGCAGCGTAGCGGGAGCAATAGATACGCAGTATTTT.

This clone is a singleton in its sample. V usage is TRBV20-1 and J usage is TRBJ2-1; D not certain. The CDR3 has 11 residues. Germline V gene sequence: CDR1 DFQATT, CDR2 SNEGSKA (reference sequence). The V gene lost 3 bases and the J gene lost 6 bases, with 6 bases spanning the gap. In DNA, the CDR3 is TGCAGTGCTAGCGCCCTCAATGAGCAGTTCTTC. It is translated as CSASALNEQFF.

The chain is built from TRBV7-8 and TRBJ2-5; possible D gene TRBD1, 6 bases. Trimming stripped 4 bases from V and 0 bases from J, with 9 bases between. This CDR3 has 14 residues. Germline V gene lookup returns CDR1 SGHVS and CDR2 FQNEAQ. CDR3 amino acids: CASSSTGNQETQYF. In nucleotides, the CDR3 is TGTGCCAGCAGCTCCACAGGGAACCAAGAGACCCAGTACTTC.

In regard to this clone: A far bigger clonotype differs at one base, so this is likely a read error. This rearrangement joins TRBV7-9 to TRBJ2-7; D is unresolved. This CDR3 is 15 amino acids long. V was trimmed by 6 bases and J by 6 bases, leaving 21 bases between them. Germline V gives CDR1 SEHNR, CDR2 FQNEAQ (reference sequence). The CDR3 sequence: CASSFLRYSPCEQYF. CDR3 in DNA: TGTGCCAGCAGTTTCCTCCGCTACTCACCCTGCGAGCAGTACTTC.

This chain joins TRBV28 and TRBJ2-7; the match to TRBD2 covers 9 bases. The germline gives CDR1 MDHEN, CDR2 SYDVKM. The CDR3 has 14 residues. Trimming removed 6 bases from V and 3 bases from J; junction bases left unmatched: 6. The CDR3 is CASRGSGRLYEQYF. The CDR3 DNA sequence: TGTGCCAGCAGAGGCAGCGGGAGGCTCTACGAGCAGTACTTC.

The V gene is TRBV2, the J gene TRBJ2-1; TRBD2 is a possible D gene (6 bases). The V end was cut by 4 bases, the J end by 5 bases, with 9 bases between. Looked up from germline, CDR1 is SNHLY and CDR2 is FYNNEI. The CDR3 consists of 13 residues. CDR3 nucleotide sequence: TGTGCCAGCAGTGTGGGACTCGACAATGAGCAGTTCTTC. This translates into CASSVGLDNEQFF. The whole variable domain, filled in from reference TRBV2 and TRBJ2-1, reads EPEVTQTPSHQVTQMGQEVILRCVPISNHLYFYWYRQILGQKVEFLVSFYNNEISEKSEIFDDQFSVERPDGSNFTLKIRSTKLEDSAMYFCASSVGLDNEQFFGPGTRLTVL.

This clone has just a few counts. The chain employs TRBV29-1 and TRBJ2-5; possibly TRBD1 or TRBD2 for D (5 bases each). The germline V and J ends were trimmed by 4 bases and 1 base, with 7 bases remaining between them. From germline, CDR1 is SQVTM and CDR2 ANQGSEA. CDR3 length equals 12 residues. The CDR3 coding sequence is TGCAGCGTTGCGAGGGGCCAAGAGACCCAGTACTTC. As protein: CSVARGQETQYF.

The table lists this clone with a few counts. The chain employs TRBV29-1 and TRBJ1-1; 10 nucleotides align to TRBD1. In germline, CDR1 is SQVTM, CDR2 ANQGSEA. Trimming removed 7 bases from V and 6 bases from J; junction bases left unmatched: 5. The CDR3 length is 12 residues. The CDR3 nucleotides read TGCAGCGGACAGGGGGCGGCGCCTGAAGCTTTCTTT. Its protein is CSGQGAAPEAFF.

Here the CDR3 DNA reads TGTGCCAGCAGCGCCGGGAGGAACTATGGCTACACCTTC. Its translation is CASSAGRNYGYTF. The chain is built from TRBV11-2 and TRBJ1-2; no reliable D call. The V gene lost 5 bases and the J gene lost 2 bases, with 9 bases spanning the gap. Per the germline V gene, CDR1 is SGHAT and CDR2 is FQNNGV. The CDR3 sequence is 13 residues long. Complete variable domain (other parts from reference TRBV11-2 and TRBJ1-2): EAGVAQSPRYKIIEKRQSVAFWCNPISGHATLYWYQQILGQGPKLLIQFQNNGVVDDSQLPKDRFSAERLKGVDSTLKIQPAKLEDSAVYLCASSAGRNYGYTFGSGTRLTVV.

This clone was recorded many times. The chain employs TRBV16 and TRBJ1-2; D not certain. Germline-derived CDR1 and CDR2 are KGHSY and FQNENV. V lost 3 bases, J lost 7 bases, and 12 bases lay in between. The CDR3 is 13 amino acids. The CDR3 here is CASSHSSGSGYTF. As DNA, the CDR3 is TGTGCCAGCAGCCATTCCTCGGGAAGTGGCTACACCTTC.

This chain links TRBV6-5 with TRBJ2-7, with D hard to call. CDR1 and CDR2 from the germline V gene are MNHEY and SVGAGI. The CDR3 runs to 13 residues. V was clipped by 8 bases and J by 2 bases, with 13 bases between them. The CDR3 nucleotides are TGTGCCAGCGGCCGCTCGGAAGCCTACGAGCAGTACTTC. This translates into CASGRSEAYEQYF.

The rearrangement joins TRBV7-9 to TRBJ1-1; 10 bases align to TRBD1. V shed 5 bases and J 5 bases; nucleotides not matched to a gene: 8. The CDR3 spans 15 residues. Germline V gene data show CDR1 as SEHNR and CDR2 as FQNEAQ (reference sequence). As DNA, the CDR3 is TGTGCCAGCAGCCCGGACGCGGACAGGGGGACTGAAGCTTTCTTT. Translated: CASSPDADRGTEAFF.

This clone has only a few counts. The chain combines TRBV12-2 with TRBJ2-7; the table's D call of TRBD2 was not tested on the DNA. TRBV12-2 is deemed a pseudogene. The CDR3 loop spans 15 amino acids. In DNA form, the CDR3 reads TGTGCAAGTCGCTTAGGCCGGGACTACCACTACGAGCAGTACTTC. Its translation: CASRLGRDYHYEQYF.

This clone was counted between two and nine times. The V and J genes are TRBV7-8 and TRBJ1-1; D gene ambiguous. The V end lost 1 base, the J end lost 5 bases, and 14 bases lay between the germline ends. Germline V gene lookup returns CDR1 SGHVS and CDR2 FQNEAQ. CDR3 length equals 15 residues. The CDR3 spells CASSLEALRETEAFF. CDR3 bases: TGTGCCAGCAGCTTAGAAGCGCTCCGGGAGACTGAAGCTTTCTTT. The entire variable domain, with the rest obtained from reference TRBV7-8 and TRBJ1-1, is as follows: GAGVSQSPRYKVAKRGQDVALRCDPISGHVSLFWYQQALGQGPEFLTYFQNEAQLDKSGLPSDRFFAERPEGSVSTLKIQRTQQEDSAVYLCASSLEALRETEAFFGQGTRLTVV.

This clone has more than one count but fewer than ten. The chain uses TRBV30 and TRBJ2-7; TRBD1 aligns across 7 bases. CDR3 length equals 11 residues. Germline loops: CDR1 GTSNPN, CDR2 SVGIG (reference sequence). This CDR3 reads CVGQKAYEQYF. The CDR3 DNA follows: TGTGTGGGACAGAAAGCCTACGAGCAGTACTTC.

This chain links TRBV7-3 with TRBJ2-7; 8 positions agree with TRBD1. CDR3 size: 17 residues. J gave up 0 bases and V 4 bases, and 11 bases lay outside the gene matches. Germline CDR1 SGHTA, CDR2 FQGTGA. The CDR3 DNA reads TGTGCCAGCAGCTCCAACGACAGGGGCGATCGCTCCTACGAGCAGTACTTC. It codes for CASSSNDRGDRSYEQYF.

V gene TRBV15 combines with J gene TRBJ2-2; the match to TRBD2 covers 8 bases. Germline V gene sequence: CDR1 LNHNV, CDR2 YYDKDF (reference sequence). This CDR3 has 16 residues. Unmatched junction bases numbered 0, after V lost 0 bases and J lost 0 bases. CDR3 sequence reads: CATSRDSGTNTGELFF. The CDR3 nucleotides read TGTGCCACCAGCAGAGATAGCGGGACGAACACCGGGGAGCTGTTTTTT.

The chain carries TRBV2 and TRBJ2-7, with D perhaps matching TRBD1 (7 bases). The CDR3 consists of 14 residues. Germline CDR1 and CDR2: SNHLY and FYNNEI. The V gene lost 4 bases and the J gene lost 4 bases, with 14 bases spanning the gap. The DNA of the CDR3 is TGTGCCAGCAGTGCGGTCAGGGGGGTTTACGAGCAGTACTTC. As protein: CASSAVRGVYEQYF.

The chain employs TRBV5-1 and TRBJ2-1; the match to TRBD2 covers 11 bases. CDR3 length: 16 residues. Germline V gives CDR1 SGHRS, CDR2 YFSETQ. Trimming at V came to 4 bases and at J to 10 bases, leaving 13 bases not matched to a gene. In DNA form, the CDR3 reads TGCGCCAGCAGCATCCCCGGGACTAGCGGCCCGTTGGAGCAGTTCTTC. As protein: CASSIPGTSGPLEQFF.

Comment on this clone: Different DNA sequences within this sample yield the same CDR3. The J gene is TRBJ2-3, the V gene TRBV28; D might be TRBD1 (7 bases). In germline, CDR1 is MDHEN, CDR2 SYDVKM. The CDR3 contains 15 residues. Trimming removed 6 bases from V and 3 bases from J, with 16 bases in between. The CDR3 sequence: CASSLVQGGTDTQYF. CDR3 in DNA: TGTGCCAGCAGCCTCGTTCAGGGGGGTACAGATACGCAGTATTTT.